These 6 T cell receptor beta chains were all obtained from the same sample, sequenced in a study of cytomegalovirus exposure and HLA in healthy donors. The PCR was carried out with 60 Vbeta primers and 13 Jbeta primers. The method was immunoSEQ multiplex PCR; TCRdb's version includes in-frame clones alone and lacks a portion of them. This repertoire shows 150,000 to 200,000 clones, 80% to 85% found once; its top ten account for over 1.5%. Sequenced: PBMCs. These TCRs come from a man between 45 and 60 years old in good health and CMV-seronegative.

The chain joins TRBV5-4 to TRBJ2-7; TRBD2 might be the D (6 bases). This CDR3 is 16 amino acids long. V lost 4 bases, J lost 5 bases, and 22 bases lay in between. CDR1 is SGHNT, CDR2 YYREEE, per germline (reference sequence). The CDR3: CASSPLRLAKGNEQYF. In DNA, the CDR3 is TGTGCCAGCAGCCCTTTACGGCTAGCGAAGGGAAACGAGCAGTACTTC.

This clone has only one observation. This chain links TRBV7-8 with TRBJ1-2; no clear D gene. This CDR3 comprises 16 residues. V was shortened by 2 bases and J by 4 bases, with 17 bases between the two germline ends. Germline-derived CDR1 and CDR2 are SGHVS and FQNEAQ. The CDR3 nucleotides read TGTGCCAGCAGCTTAAGGCGTGAGCCGTCGGGCTATGGCTACACCTTC. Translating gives CASSLRREPSGYGYTF. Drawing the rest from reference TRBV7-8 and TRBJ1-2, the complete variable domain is GAGVSQSPRYKVAKRGQDVALRCDPISGHVSLFWYQQALGQGPEFLTYFQNEAQLDKSGLPSDRFFAERPEGSVSTLKIQRTQQEDSAVYLCASSLRREPSGYGYTFGSGTRLTVV.

The CDR3 region is CASSLGGQGYEQYF. The CDR3, as DNA: TGTGCCAGCAGCTTAGGGGGACAGGGCTACGAGCAGTACTTC. The genes are TRBV7-3 and TRBJ2-7; 9 bases align to TRBD1. CDR1 is SGHTA and CDR2 is FQGTGA in the germline V gene. There are 14 residues in the CDR3. Trimming took 2 bases from V and 3 from J; bases not matched to a gene: 2.

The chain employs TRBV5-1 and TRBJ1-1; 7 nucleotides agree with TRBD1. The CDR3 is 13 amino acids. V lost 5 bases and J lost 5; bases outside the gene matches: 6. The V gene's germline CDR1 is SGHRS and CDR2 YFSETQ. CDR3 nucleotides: TGCGCCAGCAGGCAACAGGGGTGGACTGAAGCTTTCTTT. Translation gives CASRQQGWTEAFF.

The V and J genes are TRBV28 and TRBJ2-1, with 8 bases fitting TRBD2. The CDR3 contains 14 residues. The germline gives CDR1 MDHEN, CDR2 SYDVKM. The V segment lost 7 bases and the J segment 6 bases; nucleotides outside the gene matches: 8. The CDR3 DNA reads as TGTGCCAGCATTGAGCGGGGGAGGTTCAATGAGCAGTTCTTC. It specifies CASIERGRFNEQFF. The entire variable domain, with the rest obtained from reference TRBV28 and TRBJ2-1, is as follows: DVKVTQSSRYLVKRTGEKVFLECVQDMDHENMFWYRQDPGLGLRLIYFSYDVKMKEKGDIPEGYSVSREKKERFSLILESASTNQTSMYLCASIERGRFNEQFFGPGTRLTVL.

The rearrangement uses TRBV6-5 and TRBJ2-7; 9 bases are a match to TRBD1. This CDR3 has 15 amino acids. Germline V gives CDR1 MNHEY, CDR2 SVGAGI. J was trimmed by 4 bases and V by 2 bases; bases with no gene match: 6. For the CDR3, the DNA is TGTGCCAGCAGTTACCCCGGGACAGGGAGTTACGAGCAGTACTTC. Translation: CASSYPGTGSYEQYF.